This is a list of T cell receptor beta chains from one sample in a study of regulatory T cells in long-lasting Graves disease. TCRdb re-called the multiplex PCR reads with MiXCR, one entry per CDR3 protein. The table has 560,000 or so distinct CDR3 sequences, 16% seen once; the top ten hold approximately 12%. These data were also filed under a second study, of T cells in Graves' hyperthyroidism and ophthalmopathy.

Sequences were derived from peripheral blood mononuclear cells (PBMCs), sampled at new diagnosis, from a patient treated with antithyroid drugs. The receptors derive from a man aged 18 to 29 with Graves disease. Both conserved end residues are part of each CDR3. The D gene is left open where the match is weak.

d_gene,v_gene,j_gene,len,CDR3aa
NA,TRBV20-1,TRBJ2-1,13,CSARDRVGGEQFF
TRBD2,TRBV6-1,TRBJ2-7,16,CATSSTLAGLSYEQYF
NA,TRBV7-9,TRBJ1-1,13,CASTLRGNTEAFF
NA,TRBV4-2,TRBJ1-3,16,CASSQTGTEGLNTIYF
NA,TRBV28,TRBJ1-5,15,CVTTGGTYNNQPQHF
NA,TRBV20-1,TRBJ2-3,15,CSADLGGAGTDTQYF
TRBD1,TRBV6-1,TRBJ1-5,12,CASTGEAQPQHF
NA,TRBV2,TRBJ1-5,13,CASSLDSRQPQHF
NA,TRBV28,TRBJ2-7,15,CASSKIAGTSYEQYF
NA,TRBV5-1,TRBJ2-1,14,CASSLERSPHEQFF
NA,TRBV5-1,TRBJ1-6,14,CASSLEGGNSPLHF
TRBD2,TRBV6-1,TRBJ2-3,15,CASSGLAGGRDTQYF
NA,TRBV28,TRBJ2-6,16,CASSLSGGTGANVLTF
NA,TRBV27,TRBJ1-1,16,CASSLGPGTPNTEAFF
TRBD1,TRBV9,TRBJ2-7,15,CASSVGQEISYEQYF
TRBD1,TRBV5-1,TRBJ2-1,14,CASSRDRGGNEQFF
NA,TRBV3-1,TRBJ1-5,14,CASSQPGGDQPQHF
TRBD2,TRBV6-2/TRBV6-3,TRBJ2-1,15,CASSFSGSPHNEQFF
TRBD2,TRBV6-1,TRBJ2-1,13,CASTVAGVSEQFF
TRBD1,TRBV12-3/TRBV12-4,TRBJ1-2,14,CASSRGVTGSDYTF
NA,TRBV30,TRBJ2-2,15,CAWRVIGFNTGELFF
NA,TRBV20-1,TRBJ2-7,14,CSARDNEGGLEQYF
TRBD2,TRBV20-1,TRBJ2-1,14,CSAKTSGSYNEQFF
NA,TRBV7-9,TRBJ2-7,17,CASSAARGHERWYEQYF
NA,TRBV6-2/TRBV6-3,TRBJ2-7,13,CASSYGLVSEQYF
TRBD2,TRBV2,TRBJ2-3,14,CALQGTSVTDTQYF
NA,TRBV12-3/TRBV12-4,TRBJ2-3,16,CASSFDREQFTDTQYF
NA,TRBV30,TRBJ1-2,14,CAWSALTSGYGYTF
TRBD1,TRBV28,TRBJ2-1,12,CASSLGTAEQFF
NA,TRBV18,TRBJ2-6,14,CASSPFAGANVLTF
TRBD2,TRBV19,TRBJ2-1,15,CASMGLAGGFNEQFF
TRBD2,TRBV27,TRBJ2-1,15,CASSDLAGGGNEQFF